A selection of T cell receptor beta chains follows, all from one sample in a study of cytomegalovirus exposure and HLA in healthy donors. TCRdb's table, derived via immunoSEQ multiplex PCR, lists solely in-frame clones and lacks some. The sample lists approximately 87,000 clones; about four fifths were seen once. The source material was PBMCs. The receptors were sampled from a woman between 18 and 29 years old in good health and CMV-seropositive. The CDR3 runs from the conserved cysteine through the conserved F or W. Each record gives: clone size, V gene, D gene, J gene, CDR3 DNA, CDR3 protein. A D gene is named only where the DNA matches it firmly. Rows give clone size only sometimes, using once, few, many, or a class for an expanded clone.

size: -
V: TRBV27
D: -
J: TRBJ1-5
DNA: TGTGCCAGCAGTGAGGGCTTGGACAATCAGCCCCAGCATTTT
CDR3: CASSEGLDNQPQHF

size: -
V: TRBV7-6
D: -
J: TRBJ1-1
DNA: TGTGCCAGCAGCTTAGGGGGCCTGAACACTGAAGCTTTCTTT
CDR3: CASSLGGLNTEAFF

size: -
V: TRBV5-6
D: -
J: TRBJ1-2
DNA: TGTGCCAGCAGCTTTCTAATTACCCCGGGTCTCCGTTCCTTCTATGGCTACACCTTC
CDR3: CASSFLITPGLRSFYGYTF

size: few
V: TRBV5-6
D: TRBD1
J: TRBJ1-5
DNA: TGTGCCAGCAGCTTGGGGACAGGGGGCAATCAGCCCCAGCATTTT
CDR3: CASSLGTGGNQPQHF

size: few
V: TRBV30
D: -
J: TRBJ2-5
DNA: TGTGCCTGGAGTAACATTCAAGAGACCCAGTACTTC
CDR3: CAWSNIQETQYF

size: -
V: TRBV4-2
D: -
J: TRBJ2-7
DNA: TGTGCCAGCAGCCAAGGGCTAGACTACGAGCAGTACTTC
CDR3: CASSQGLDYEQYF

size: -
V: TRBV18
D: -
J: TRBJ1-2
DNA: TGTGCCAGCTCACCACCGGGGCTGGAATATGGCTACACCTTC
CDR3: CASSPPGLEYGYTF

size: -
V: TRBV28
D: -
J: TRBJ1-1
DNA: TGTGCCAGCAGGGGGAGCATGAACACTGAAGCTTTCTTT
CDR3: CASRGSMNTEAFF

size: -
V: TRBV18
D: TRBD1
J: TRBJ1-4
DNA: TGTGCCAGCTCACCATATCAGGGGGCAACTAATGAAAAACTGTTTTTT
CDR3: CASSPYQGATNEKLFF

size: -
V: TRBV25-1
D: -
J: TRBJ1-5
DNA: TGTGCCAGCAGTGAAGGGGCGGGGGAATGGAATCAGCCCCAGCATTTT
CDR3: CASSEGAGEWNQPQHF

size: -
V: TRBV4-2
D: TRBD1
J: TRBJ2-7
DNA: TGTGCCAGCAGCCAAGCCCGGGACAGGATCTACGAGCAGTACTTC
CDR3: CASSQARDRIYEQYF

size: -
V: TRBV7-9
D: -
J: TRBJ2-7
DNA: TGTGCCAGCAGTACTCCGACAGGCTGGGAGCAGTACTTC
CDR3: CASSTPTGWEQYF

size: -
V: TRBV5-1
D: TRBD1
J: TRBJ2-5
DNA: TGCGCCAGCAGCCCCACGACAGGGTCCACCCAGTACTTC
CDR3: CASSPTTGSTQYF

size: -
V: TRBV6-4
D: -
J: TRBJ2-3
DNA: TGTGCCATCAGAAGAGGGTCGGATACGCAGTATTTT
CDR3: CAIRRGSDTQYF

size: -
V: TRBV7-9
D: -
J: TRBJ2-5
DNA: TGTGCCAGCAGCTTAGTAATCCCCAGGCCCCAAGAGACCCAGTACTTC
CDR3: CASSLVIPRPQETQYF

size: -
V: TRBV5-1
D: TRBD2
J: TRBJ2-7
DNA: TGCGCCAGCAGCTTCATTAGCGGGGGAGCCACAAAGCTACCCTACGAGCAGTACTTC
CDR3: CASSFISGGATKLPYEQYF

size: -
V: TRBV9
D: -
J: TRBJ2-1
DNA: TGTGCCAGCAGCATCGACAGAAGGGATGAGCAGTTCTTC
CDR3: CASSIDRRDEQFF

size: -
V: TRBV6-5
D: -
J: TRBJ2-1
DNA: TGTGCCAGCAGTTATGACAGCTACAATGAGCAGTTCTTC
CDR3: CASSYDSYNEQFF

size: -
V: TRBV29-1
D: -
J: TRBJ2-2
DNA: TGCAGCGTTGAAGGTGGGGGCCAGAACACCGGGGAGCTGTTTTTT
CDR3: CSVEGGGQNTGELFF

size: -
V: TRBV27
D: TRBD2
J: TRBJ2-5
DNA: TGTGCCGCGGGGACTAGCGGTTTACAAGAGACCCAGTACTTC
CDR3: CAAGTSGLQETQYF

size: -
V: TRBV9
D: TRBD1
J: TRBJ1-3
DNA: TGTGCCAGCAGCGAACAGGGGTACGGAAACACCATATATTTT
CDR3: CASSEQGYGNTIYF

size: once
V: TRBV6-1
D: -
J: TRBJ1-5
DNA: TGTGCCAGCAGTGAAGGCAGGCGTCATCAGCCCCAGCATTTT
CDR3: CASSEGRRHQPQHF

size: -
V: TRBV27
D: TRBD1
J: TRBJ1-2
DNA: TGTGCCAGCTTGGGACAGGGAGTGCATGGCTACACCTTC
CDR3: CASLGQGVHGYTF

size: -
V: TRBV5-1
D: TRBD2
J: TRBJ2-5
DNA: TGCGCCAGCAGCAGACTAGCGGGGGGCCAAGAGACCCAGTACTTC
CDR3: CASSRLAGGQETQYF

size: -
V: TRBV7-2
D: -
J: TRBJ2-1
DNA: TGTGCCAGCAGCTTTCTCACGGGAGAGCAGTTCTTC
CDR3: CASSFLTGEQFF

size: -
V: TRBV5-4
D: -
J: TRBJ2-1
DNA: TGTGCCACCCAACTCGGCGGAAACAATGAGCAGTTCTTC
CDR3: CATQLGGNNEQFF

size: few
V: TRBV28
D: -
J: TRBJ2-1
DNA: TGTGCCAGCACCCTAGGGAGTAGCGGCTTCTTAGGCCGCTCCTACAATGAGCAGTTCTTC
CDR3: CASTLGSSGFLGRSYNEQFF

size: -
V: TRBV5-8
D: TRBD1
J: TRBJ2-1
DNA: TGTGCCAGCAGCCGGGGACAGGATTGGTCAAATGAGCAGTTCTTC
CDR3: CASSRGQDWSNEQFF

size: -
V: TRBV29-1
D: TRBD1
J: TRBJ1-1
DNA: TGCAGCGTTGGACAGGGGAACACTGAAGCTTTCTTT
CDR3: CSVGQGNTEAFF

size: -
V: TRBV19
D: TRBD1
J: TRBJ1-2
DNA: TGTGCCAGTAGTAAAGGGGACAGACGCTATGGCTACACCTTC
CDR3: CASSKGDRRYGYTF

size: -
V: TRBV15
D: TRBD1
J: TRBJ1-6
DNA: TGTGCCACCAGCAGACGAACAACAGGGGAATCCTATAATTCACCCCTCCACTTT
CDR3: CATSRRTTGESYNSPLHF

size: -
V: TRBV6-6
D: -
J: TRBJ2-1
DNA: TGTGCCAGCAGTTCCCCTCTCTCCTACAATGAGCAGTTCTTC
CDR3: CASSSPLSYNEQFF

size: -
V: TRBV19
D: -
J: TRBJ2-7
DNA: TGTGCCAGTAGGGCCTTACAGGGATCCGAGCAGTACTTC
CDR3: CASRALQGSEQYF

size: -
V: TRBV6-6
D: -
J: TRBJ1-1
DNA: TGTGCCAGCAGTTACCGTAACAGGGAGTACGTCACTGAAGCTTTCTTT
CDR3: CASSYRNREYVTEAFF

size: -
V: TRBV7-6
D: -
J: TRBJ2-2
DNA: TGTGCCAGCAGCTTAAGCCCCAACCCAAACACCGGGGAGCTGTTTTTT
CDR3: CASSLSPNPNTGELFF

size: once
V: TRBV5-1
D: TRBD1
J: TRBJ1-1
DNA: TGCGCCAGCAGCTTGGTCCCAGGGGGCAGTTTCGGCACTGAAGCTTTCTTT
CDR3: CASSLVPGGSFGTEAFF

size: -
V: TRBV7-9
D: -
J: TRBJ1-2
DNA: TGTGCCAGCAGCTCCGGACAGTCCCTAACACATTATGGCTACACCTTC
CDR3: CASSSGQSLTHYGYTF

size: -
V: TRBV2
D: -
J: TRBJ2-1
DNA: TGTGCCAGCAGTGTTCGCGCGGGGACCGATGAGCAGTTCTTC
CDR3: CASSVRAGTDEQFF

size: -
V: TRBV4-1
D: -
J: TRBJ1-2
DNA: TGCGCCAGCAGCCAAGAACCTTCCAATTACATTTATGGCTACACCTTC
CDR3: CASSQEPSNYIYGYTF

size: -
V: TRBV5-4
D: -
J: TRBJ2-7
DNA: TGTGCCAGCAGCTCCGGGGGTTACAACTACGAGCAGTACTTC
CDR3: CASSSGGYNYEQYF

size: few
V: TRBV4-2
D: TRBD2
J: TRBJ2-3
DNA: TGTGCCAGCAGCCAAGAGATAGCGGGAGGGGCGGATACGCAGTATTTT
CDR3: CASSQEIAGGADTQYF

size: -
V: TRBV19
D: -
J: TRBJ1-2
DNA: TGTGCCACCGGAGAAGCTAACTATGGCTACACCTTC
CDR3: CATGEANYGYTF

size: -
V: TRBV5-6
D: -
J: TRBJ2-5
DNA: TGTGCCAGCAGCTTGGAAGGGCGGGGTGAGACCCAGTACTTC
CDR3: CASSLEGRGETQYF

size: -
V: TRBV7-8
D: -
J: TRBJ2-6
DNA: TGTGCCAGCAGCACTAGTTTTTCTGGGGCCAACGTCCTGACTTTC
CDR3: CASSTSFSGANVLTF

size: -
V: TRBV11-2
D: -
J: TRBJ1-1
DNA: TGTGCCAGCAGCTTAGAGCGGGGAGTCACTGAAGCTTTCTTT
CDR3: CASSLERGVTEAFF

size: few
V: TRBV7-9
D: -
J: TRBJ1-1
DNA: TGTGCCAGCAGCTTAGGTACATCAGAAGCTTTCTTT
CDR3: CASSLGTSEAFF

size: -
V: TRBV9
D: -
J: TRBJ2-1
DNA: TGTGCCAGCAGCGCTGCGACCGGGACCTACAATGAGCAGTTCTTC
CDR3: CASSAATGTYNEQFF

size: -
V: TRBV10-2
D: TRBD2
J: TRBJ2-1
DNA: TGCGCCAGCAGTGACGGGGCGTTGGCGGGGCGGGAGGGTCTACGCGGACTCTACAATGAGCAGTTCTTC
CDR3: CASSDGALAGREGLRGLYNEQFF

size: -
V: TRBV5-4
D: -
J: TRBJ2-3
DNA: TGTGCCAGCAGCCAGCCTCGGGGCACAGATACGCAGTATTTT
CDR3: CASSQPRGTDTQYF